This is a list of T cell receptor beta chains from one sample in a study of T cell repertoires in cytomegalovirus infection. TCRdb passed the reads through MiXCR, listing each CDR3 protein once. The sample consists of 200,000 to 300,000 distinct CDR3 sequences, approximately 15% of them appearing once. The sample consisted of PBMCs. The receptors were gathered from a human donor in good health (CMV status not recorded). Some clones in this sample may be carry-over from other donors' samples. The CDR3 runs from the conserved cysteine through the conserved F or W. The order of the fields is clone size, J gene, V gene, D gene, CDR3 protein, CDR3 DNA. The D gene is left open where the match is weak. Some rows have no size entry. The others give once, few or many, or a class for an expanded clone.

- TRBJ1-2 TRBV5-1 - CASSLEQTSYGYTF TGCGCCAGCAGCTTGGAACAGACCTCCTATGGCTACACCTTC
few TRBJ1-6 TRBV4-2 - CASSQEGAGAANSPLHF TGTGCCAGCAGCCAAGAAGGGGCCGGGGCTGCCAATTCACCCCTCCACTTT
many TRBJ2-7 TRBV11-2 TRBD2 CASSLSGGSYEQYF TGTGCCAGCAGCTTAAGCGGGGGGTCCTACGAGCAGTACTTC
once TRBJ2-5 TRBV3-1 - CASSQAGETQYF TGTGCCAGCAGCCAAGCGGGAGAGACCCAGTACTTC
few TRBJ1-2 TRBV19 TRBD1 CASSGGQPNYGYTF TGTGCCAGTAGTGGGGGACAGCCGAACTATGGCTACACCTTC
- TRBJ2-1 TRBV29-1 TRBD2 CSVVGTSGGATYNEQFF TGCAGCGTTGTTGGGACTAGCGGGGGGGCAACCTACAATGAGCAGTTCTTC
- TRBJ1-2 TRBV20-1 - CSASWQHSNYGYTF TGCAGTGCTAGTTGGCAGCACTCTAACTATGGCTACACCTTC
- TRBJ1-1 TRBV20-1 - CSADEGGNTEAFF TGCAGTGCCGACGAAGGCGGGAACACTGAAGCTTTCTTT
many TRBJ2-1 TRBV7-2 - CASSSSEDSRQFF TGTGCCAGCAGCTCCAGTGAGGACAGCCGGCAGTTCTTC
many TRBJ1-3 TRBV19 TRBD1 CASSPGTGAGNTIYF TGTGCCAGTAGCCCCGGGACAGGGGCTGGAAACACCATATATTTT
many TRBJ2-1 TRBV28 - CASSEPGFSYNEQFF TGTGCCAGCAGCGAGCCGGGTTTCTCCTACAATGAGCAGTTCTTC
many TRBJ2-2 TRBV7-2 TRBD1 CASSLEGAVTGELFF TGTGCCAGCAGCTTAGAGGGGGCCGTCACCGGGGAGCTGTTTTTT
many TRBJ2-2 TRBV6-1 - CASSAGVNTGELFF TGTGCCAGCAGTGCAGGGGTAAACACCGGGGAGCTGTTTTTT
many TRBJ1-1 TRBV11-2 - CASSLYTGPLNTEAFF TGTGCCAGCAGCCTATATACAGGTCCGCTGAACACTGAAGCTTTCTTT
- TRBJ2-3 TRBV19 TRBD2 CASSSSGSGGDTQYF TGTGCCAGTAGTTCTAGCGGGAGCGGAGGAGATACGCAGTATTTT
few TRBJ1-1 TRBV7-9 TRBD1 CASSPQGGTTSTEAFF TGTGCCAGCAGTCCTCAGGGGGGGACTACGAGCACTGAAGCTTTCTTT
few TRBJ1-1 TRBV11-2 - CASSLVAANTEAFF TGTGCCAGCAGCTTAGTGGCCGCGAACACTGAAGCTTTCTTT
few TRBJ2-1 TRBV5-1 TRBD2 CASTWALAGGYNEQFF TGCGCCAGCACCTGGGCGCTAGCGGGAGGGTACAATGAGCAGTTCTTC
many TRBJ2-3 TRBV20-1 - CSARDRVRGADTQYF TGCAGTGCTAGAGATCGGGTCAGGGGCGCAGATACGCAGTATTTT
many TRBJ1-2 TRBV7-2 - CASSPSGLPTGGYTF TGTGCCAGCAGCCCGTCGGGGCTCCCCACGGGAGGCTACACCTTC
- TRBJ2-7 TRBV15 TRBD2 CATSREGGLAAREQYF TGTGCCACCAGCAGAGAGGGCGGACTAGCGGCTCGGGAGCAGTACTTC
few TRBJ2-1 TRBV10-3 TRBD2 CATLAGGLEYNGNEQFF TGTGCCACGCTAGCGGGGGGGCTCGAATATAACGGGAATGAGCAGTTCTTC
many TRBJ2-7 TRBV5-1 - CASSSGLLTYEQYF TGCGCCAGCAGCTCGGGACTTTTGACCTACGAGCAGTACTTC
few TRBJ1-3 TRBV10-3 - CAIMNSGNTIYF TGTGCCATCATGAACTCTGGAAACACCATATATTTT
- TRBJ2-1 TRBV5-1 TRBD2 CASSLVAGVRNEQFF TGCGCCAGCAGCTTGGTTGCGGGAGTACGGAATGAGCAGTTCTTC
- TRBJ2-1 TRBV5-5 TRBD2 CASSLAGGSSGYNEQFF TGTGCCAGCAGCTTGGCCGGGGGATCTAGCGGCTACAATGAGCAGTTCTTC
many TRBJ2-6 TRBV27 - CASRPQGLGGANVLTF TGTGCCAGCAGACCTCAGGGACTGGGTGGGGCCAACGTCCTGACTTTC
few TRBJ2-5 TRBV7-9 - CASSLTSGKETQYF TGTGCCAGCAGCTTAACGTCCGGGAAAGAGACCCAGTACTTC
many TRBJ2-6 TRBV28 TRBD1 CASSRDRGAALRANVLTF TGTGCCAGCAGCCGCGACAGGGGCGCCGCTCTTCGGGCCAACGTCCTGACTTTC
few TRBJ1-2 TRBV28 - CASTPPGRRGYTF TGTGCCAGCACTCCACCAGGGCGACGGGGCTACACCTTC
many TRBJ2-7 TRBV12-3/TRBV12-4 TRBD2 CASSPTLAGGGYEQYF TGTGCCAGCAGCCCCACCCTAGCGGGGGGAGGGTACGAGCAGTACTTC
few TRBJ2-4 TRBV7-9 - CASSSPVGNIQYF TGTGCCAGCAGCTCCCCAGTAGGAAACATTCAGTACTTC
many TRBJ2-7 TRBV6-1 TRBD1 CASRETGGVEQYF TGTGCCAGCAGGGAGACAGGGGGCGTCGAGCAGTACTTC
few TRBJ1-1 TRBV7-9 TRBD1 CASSVRGPDTEAFF TGTGCCAGCAGCGTCAGGGGGCCGGACACTGAAGCTTTCTTT
- TRBJ2-7 TRBV5-1 - CASSADSGSSYEQYF TGCGCCAGCAGCGCAGATAGCGGTTCCTCCTACGAGCAGTACTTC
- TRBJ1-1 TRBV28 - CATQNLMNTEAFF TGTGCCACTCAGAACCTGATGAACACTGAAGCTTTCTTT
few TRBJ2-5 TRBV5-6 - CASSLVKGRRETQYF TGTGCCAGCAGCTTGGTAAAGGGGCGCCGGGAGACCCAGTACTTC
few TRBJ2-1 TRBV7-4 TRBD1 CASSLRTGEGTTYNEQFF TGTGCCAGCAGCCTACGGACAGGGGAAGGTACTACTTACAATGAGCAGTTCTTC
few TRBJ2-7 TRBV25-1 - CASSEWDFSYEQYF TGTGCCAGCAGTGAATGGGACTTCTCCTACGAGCAGTACTTC
few TRBJ1-2 TRBV19 - CASTDSDGGSYGYTF TGTGCCAGTACCGATTCGGACGGGGGGAGCTATGGCTACACCTTC
many TRBJ1-2 TRBV7-2 - CASSLGLGEPHGYTF TGTGCCAGCAGCTTAGGGTTGGGGGAGCCCCATGGCTACACCTTC
- TRBJ2-7 TRBV29-1 TRBD2 CSVLSRTSGGYEQYF TGCAGCGTGCTTTCGCGTACTAGCGGGGGCTACGAGCAGTACTTC
few TRBJ2-7 TRBV6-6 - CASSEGTSPDEQYF TGTGCCAGCAGTGAGGGCACCTCTCCTGACGAGCAGTACTTC
many TRBJ2-7 TRBV7-9 - CASSLSNEQYF TGTGCCAGCAGCCTGAGCAACGAGCAGTACTTC
- TRBJ2-4 TRBV20-1 TRBD2 CSALPGLAKNIQYF TGCAGTGCTCTTCCGGGACTAGCGAAAAACATTCAGTACTTC
- TRBJ1-5 TRBV27 TRBD1 CASSSGTGSDQPQHF TGTGCCAGCAGTTCCGGGACAGGGAGTGATCAGCCCCAGCATTTT